Below, 13 T cell receptor beta chains from the same sample are listed, as sequenced in a study of radiation and T cells in renal cell carcinoma. Profiled with immunoSEQ multiplex PCR; TCRdb holds only in-frame clones, not every one. This sample has about 130,000 clones, with roughly 84% found just once. Time point meaning: baseline pretreatment blood. The treatment is: 15 Gy SBRT to primary tumor, nephrectomy 4 weeks later. The sequences come from blood, collected from a patient whose treatment included radiotherapy and nephrectomy. These receptor sequences come from a woman aged 50 to 60 with renal cell carcinoma.

The rearrangement uses TRBV7-9 and TRBJ1-1, with D possibly matching TRBD1 (5 bases). Germline CDR1 and CDR2: SEHNR and FQNEAQ (reference sequence). The CDR3 has 14 amino acids. The germline V and J ends were trimmed by 5 bases and 4 bases, with 14 bases remaining between them. The DNA for the CDR3 is TGTGCCAGCAGCCTTGGGGGAGGGACCACTGAAGCTTTCTTT. As protein: CASSLGGGTTEAFF.

The chain joins TRBV25-1 to TRBJ2-1, with D possibly TRBD2 on 6 matching bases. Germline V gene data show CDR1 as MGHDK and CDR2 as SYGVNS. This CDR3 has 15 residues. Trimming took off 4 bases at V and 0 bases at J, with 10 bases between the two ends. In DNA, the CDR3 is TGTGCCAGCAGTGCGGGGACTTACTCCTACAATGAGCAGTTCTTC. Protein sequence: CASSAGTYSYNEQFF.

The chain recombines TRBV6-1 with TRBJ2-7; no definite D call. V was cut by 8 bases and J by 0 bases, with 8 bases left in between. Germline V lookup: CDR1 MNHNS, CDR2 SASEGT. The CDR3 extends over 12 amino acids. In DNA, the CDR3 is TGTGCCAGCGGGCAGTCCTCCTACGAGCAGTACTTC. Translated: CASGQSSYEQYF.

The rearrangement joins TRBV5-6 to TRBJ2-5; TRBD2 aligns across 14 bases. There are 17 residues in the CDR3. V shed 0 bases, J shed 4 bases, and the junction held 5 bases outside the gene matches. The germline V gene has CDR1 SGHDT and CDR2 YYEEEE. DNA for the CDR3: TGTGCCAGCAGCTTGGGTGGACTAGCGGGGGGCGGAGAGACCCAGTACTTC. Protein product: CASSLGGLAGGGETQYF.

This rearrangement joins TRBV15 to TRBJ2-3; possibly TRBD1 for D (5 bases). Germline CDR1 and CDR2: LNHNV and YYDKDF (reference sequence). With 3 bases removed from V and 7 bases from J, the gap between germline ends came to 11 bases. The CDR3 sequence is 13 residues long. CDR3 bases: TGTGCCACCAGCAGGGACAAGGGGAATACGCAGTATTTT. Translating it yields CATSRDKGNTQYF.

This clone was seen only a few times. J is TRBJ2-7 and V is TRBV6-5, with a tentative D call TRBD1 (5 bases). V was trimmed by 5 bases and J by 7 bases, leaving 18 bases between them. The CDR3 spans 14 residues. CDR1 is MNHEY, CDR2 SVGAGI, per germline. CDR3 bases: TGTGCCAGCAGTGCTAACCCAGGGTTTGGTGAGCAGTACTTC. It translates to CASSANPGFGEQYF.

This chain links TRBV12-5 with TRBJ2-7, with 7 bases fitting TRBD2. Per the germline V gene, CDR1 is LGHNT and CDR2 is FRNRAP. The junction had 11 bases not matched to a gene; V was cut back by 5 bases and J by 7 bases. This CDR3 contains 14 residues. Here the CDR3 DNA reads TGTGCTAGTGGTCCTTACCGGGGGAGGGAGGAGCAGTACTTC. Translated: CASGPYRGREEQYF. Looking up the rest from reference TRBV12-5 and TRBJ2-7 gives the full variable domain: DARVTQTPRHKVTEMGQEVTMRCQPILGHNTVFWYRQTMMQGLELLAYFRNRAPLDDSGMPKDRFSAEMPDATLATLKIQPSEPRDSAVYFCASGPYRGREEQYFGPGTRLTVT.

V usage is TRBV12-5 and J usage is TRBJ2-2, with 7 positions matching TRBD1. Germline loops: CDR1 LGHNT, CDR2 FRNRAP. V shed 3 bases, J shed 0 bases, and the junction held 4 bases outside the gene matches. CDR3 size: 16 residues. The CDR3 loop reads CASGFSGQPNTGELFF. The DNA for the CDR3 is TGTGCTAGTGGTTTCTCGGGACAGCCGAACACCGGGGAGCTGTTTTTT.

The chain carries TRBV11-2 and TRBJ2-1, with D perhaps matching TRBD1 (6 bases). Trimming stripped 1 base from V and 0 bases from J, with 13 bases between. The CDR3 extends over 17 amino acids. Germline V lookup: CDR1 SGHAT, CDR2 FQNNGV. This CDR3 reads CASSLVLDSLSYNEQFF. CDR3 sequence (DNA): TGTGCCAGCAGCTTAGTACTGGACAGCCTCTCCTACAATGAGCAGTTCTTC.

The chain joins TRBV10-3 to TRBJ2-2; tentatively, D is TRBD2 (6 bases). The CDR3 totals 14 residues. The germline V gene has CDR1 ENHRY and CDR2 SYGVKD. The ends were cut back, 6 bases at V and 3 bases at J, with 11 bases in the middle. The CDR3 coding sequence is TGTGCCATCAGCGGGACTCCCGACACCGGGGAGCTGTTTTTT. It is translated as CAISGTPDTGELFF.

In regard to this clone: Relative to the germline gene, one junction end is altered; a read error may explain this. The rearrangement links TRBV11-2 to TRBJ2-1, with D perhaps given as TRBD1 or TRBD2 (6 bases each). Germline V gene lookup returns CDR1 SGHAT and CDR2 FQNNGV. The CDR3 has 11 residues. CDR3 sequence: CASSLGSRGVF. The DNA for the CDR3 is TGTGCCAGCAGCTTAGGATCTAGGGGGGTCTTC.

This sequence joins TRBV7-8 and TRBJ1-5; 9 bases align to TRBD1. The germline V gene has CDR1 SGHVS and CDR2 FQNEAQ. Unmatched junction bases numbered 10, after V lost 1 base and J lost 6 bases. This CDR3 has 17 residues. CDR3 DNA: TGTGCCAGCAGCTTAGTATCACAGGGGGCGCGAATTCAGCCCCAGCATTTT. Translation: CASSLVSQGARIQPQHF.

The rearrangement links TRBV5-1 to TRBJ2-5, with 10 bases matching TRBD2. Germline V lookup: CDR1 SGHRS, CDR2 YFSETQ. The CDR3 length is 19 residues. V trimming: 4 bases; J trimming: 0 bases; junction bases outside the gene matches: 15. CDR3 nucleotides: TGCGCCAGCAGCCCGCCAAGCGGGGGGGACTCAGGGTACCAAGAGACCCAGTACTTC. Residues: CASSPPSGGDSGYQETQYF.